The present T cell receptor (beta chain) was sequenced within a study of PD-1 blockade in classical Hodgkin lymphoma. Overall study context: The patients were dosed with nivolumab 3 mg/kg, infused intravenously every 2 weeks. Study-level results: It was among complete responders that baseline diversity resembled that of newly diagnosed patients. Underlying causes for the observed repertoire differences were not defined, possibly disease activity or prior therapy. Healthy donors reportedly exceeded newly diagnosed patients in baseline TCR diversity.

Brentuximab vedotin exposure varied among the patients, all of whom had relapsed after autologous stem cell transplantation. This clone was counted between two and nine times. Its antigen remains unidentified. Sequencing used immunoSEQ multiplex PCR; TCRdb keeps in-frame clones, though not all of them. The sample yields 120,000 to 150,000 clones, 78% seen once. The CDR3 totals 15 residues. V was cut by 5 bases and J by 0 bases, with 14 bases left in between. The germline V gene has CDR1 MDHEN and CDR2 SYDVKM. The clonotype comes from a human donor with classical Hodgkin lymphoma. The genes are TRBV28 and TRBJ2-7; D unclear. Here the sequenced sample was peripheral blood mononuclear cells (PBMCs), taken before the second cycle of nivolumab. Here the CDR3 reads CASSTLDSASYEQYF. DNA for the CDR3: TGTGCCAGCAGTACCCTCGATTCCGCCTCCTACGAGCAGTACTTC.